This paragraph reports one T cell receptor beta chain. Its antigen is still unknown. The sample is drawn from a study of cytomegalovirus exposure and HLA in healthy donors. Amplification used 60 Vbeta primers and 13 Jbeta primers. Data came from immunoSEQ multiplex PCR; TCRdb stores just in-frame clones and leaves some out. Altogether 160,000 or so clones are present, 78% being singletons, with the ten largest covering approximately 1.5%. Study-wide results and limits: The study recorded 160 or so TCR beta chains that were cytomegalovirus-associated. Later analysis associated a missense DCLRE1C variant with TCR beta V- and J-gene trimming.

The clonotype comes from a male donor in good health and CMV-seronegative. The sample was PBMCs.

The CDR3 nucleotides read TGCGCCAGCACCAACAATCCGGACAGGGGCTACGAGCAGTACTTC. Its protein product is CASTNNPDRGYEQYF. V is TRBV5-1 and J is TRBJ2-7, with 9 bases aligning to TRBD1. The CDR3 spans 15 residues. Germline loops: CDR1 SGHRS, CDR2 YFSETQ. With 6 bases clipped from V and 3 bases from J, the junction kept 10 bases outside the gene matches.